The 9 T cell receptor beta chains below come from one sample, sequenced in a study of T cells in localized non-small cell lung cancer. Measured with immunoSEQ multiplex PCR; TCRdb has only the in-frame clones, and not every one. There are around 78,000 clones in the sample; around 80% occur only once, and about a tenth lies in the top ten. The input for sequencing was peripheral blood, taken before any cancer treatment. The receptors originated from a female donor of 60 years or more with stage I lung adenocarcinoma.

The chain links TRBV27 to TRBJ2-7; no definite D call. V was clipped by 5 bases and J by 7 bases, with 15 bases between them. Germline V gene sequence: CDR1 MNHEY, CDR2 SMNVEV (reference sequence). The CDR3 consists of 13 residues. The CDR3 bases are TGTGCCAGCAGTCCCCTGGTCAACCGAGAGCAGTACTTC. This translates into CASSPLVNREQYF.

The J gene is TRBJ1-5, the V gene TRBV27; 8 bases are a match to TRBD1. Germline CDR1 is MNHEY and CDR2 is SMNVEV (reference sequence). V shed 5 bases, J shed 0 bases, and the junction held 6 bases outside the gene matches. The CDR3 sequence is 16 residues long. The CDR3 DNA reads TGTGCCAGCAGTACCTCAGGGGGCACTAGCAATCAGCCCCAGCATTTT. Translation gives CASSTSGGTSNQPQHF.

This sequence joins TRBV7-6 and TRBJ2-7, with D unclear. CDR1 and CDR2 from the germline V gene are SGHVS and FNYEAQ. The CDR3 runs to 14 residues. V lost 1 base, J lost 2 bases, and 9 bases lay in between. The CDR3 loop reads CASSLDSSTYEQYF. CDR3 nucleotides: TGTGCCAGCAGCTTAGATAGTAGTACCTACGAGCAGTACTTC. Full variable domain (outside the CDR3, taken from reference TRBV7-6 and TRBJ2-7): GAGVSQSPRYKVTKRGQDVALRCDPISGHVSLYWYRQALGQGPEFLTYFNYEAQQDKSGLPNDRFSAERPEGSISTLTIQRTEQRDSAMYRCASSLDSSTYEQYFGPGTRLTVT.

CDR3: CASSRTTGSSPSGNQPQHF. CDR3 nucleotide sequence: TGTGCCAGCAGCCGAACGACAGGTTCCTCTCCCTCTGGCAATCAGCCCCAGCATTTT. The J gene is TRBJ1-5, the V gene TRBV7-9; TRBD1 is a possible D gene (6 bases). Germline V gene lookup returns CDR1 SEHNR and CDR2 FQNEAQ (reference sequence). The V gene lost 5 bases and the J gene lost 2 bases, with 25 bases spanning the gap. This CDR3 is built from 19 residues.

The CDR3 nucleotides read TGCGCCAGCAGCCAAGAAAGGACAGGGATCTACGAGCAGTACTTC. Protein sequence: CASSQERTGIYEQYF. The chain combines TRBV4-1 with TRBJ2-7; 8 bases map to TRBD1. The CDR3 sequence is 15 residues long. Looked up from germline, CDR1 is MGHRA and CDR2 is YSYEKL. V was pared by 0 bases and J by 3 bases, with 4 bases of the junction left unmatched.

This clone turned up a few times. The chain links TRBV9 to TRBJ1-1, with D maybe TRBD1 (6 bases). Germline-derived CDR1 and CDR2 are SGDLS and YYNGEE. The ends were cut back, 6 bases at V and 0 bases at J, with 12 bases in the middle. The CDR3 totals 14 residues. CDR3 nucleotides: TGTGCCAGCACTCCGGGGGCGATGAACACTGAAGCTTTCTTT. This translates into CASTPGAMNTEAFF.

CDR3 loop: CASSPRSLTLGGYTF. In nucleotides, the CDR3 is TGTGCCAGTAGTCCAAGGAGTTTAACCCTGGGTGGCTACACCTTC. This sequence joins TRBV19 and TRBJ1-2, with D hard to call. V was shortened by 5 bases and J by 7 bases, with 20 bases between the two germline ends. CDR1 and CDR2 from the germline V gene are LNHDA and SQIVND (reference sequence). The CDR3 is made up of 15 amino acids.

The chain employs TRBV19 and TRBJ1-3; D not certain. V was cut by 2 bases and J by 9 bases, with 14 bases left in between. The germline CDR1 and CDR2 sequences are LNHDA and SQIVND (reference sequence). CDR3 length: 14 residues. This CDR3 is CASSIYLMGATIYF. Written as DNA, the CDR3 is TGTGCCAGTAGTATATATCTTATGGGAGCCACCATATATTTT.

V usage is TRBV7-9 and J usage is TRBJ1-6; possibly TRBD1 for D (5 bases). Trimming took off 1 base at V and 6 bases at J, with 10 bases between the two ends. CDR1 SEHNR and CDR2 FQNEAQ come from the germline V gene (reference sequence). The CDR3 runs to 15 residues. Here the CDR3 DNA reads TGTGCCAGCAGCTTAGGGGGGGAGGTTAATTCACCCCTCCACTTT. It is translated as CASSLGGEVNSPLHF.